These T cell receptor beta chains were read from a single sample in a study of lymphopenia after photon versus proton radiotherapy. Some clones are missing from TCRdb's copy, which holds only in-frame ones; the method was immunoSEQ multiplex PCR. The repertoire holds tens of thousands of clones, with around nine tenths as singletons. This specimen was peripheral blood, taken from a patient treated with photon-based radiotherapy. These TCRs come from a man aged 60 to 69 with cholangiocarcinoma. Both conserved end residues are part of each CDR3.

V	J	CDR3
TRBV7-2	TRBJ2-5	CASSLAFQQETQYF
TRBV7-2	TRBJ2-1	CASSPTLQGNEQFF
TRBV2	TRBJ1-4	CASYRGGNEKLFF
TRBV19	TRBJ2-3	CASSPRAGPSTDTQYF
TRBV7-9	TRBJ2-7	CASNLNGGPYEQYF
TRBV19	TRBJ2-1	CASPPPGLAGDNEQFF
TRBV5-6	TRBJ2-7	CASSPRGSYEQYF
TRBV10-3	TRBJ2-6	CAIADPVDSGANVLTF
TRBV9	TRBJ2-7	CASSVAPGPYEQYF
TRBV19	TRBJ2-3	CASSYQGYTDTQYF
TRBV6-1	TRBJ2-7	CASSAYGTSGRPLSHEQYF
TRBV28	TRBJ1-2	CASSSSTGTGYGYTF
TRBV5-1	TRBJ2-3	CASSLGQVSTDTQYF
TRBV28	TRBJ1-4	CASSRDMTGKLFF
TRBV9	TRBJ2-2	CASSLTGNTGELFF
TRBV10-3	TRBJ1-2	CAISGQGETYGYTF
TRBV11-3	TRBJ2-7	CASSPGQGGYEQYF
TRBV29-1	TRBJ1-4	CSAQSMTGTNEKLFF
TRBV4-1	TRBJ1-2	CASSLRGGFVNYGYTF
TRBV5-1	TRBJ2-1	CASSLDKSSYNEQFF
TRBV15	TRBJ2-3	CATSRAPAGRANDTQYF
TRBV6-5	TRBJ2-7	CASSYTQGAFEQYF
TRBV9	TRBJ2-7	CASSVGGGAPYEQYF
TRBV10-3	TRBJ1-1	CAISESRGQTEAFF
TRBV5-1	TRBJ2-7	CASSGGGRSSYEQYF
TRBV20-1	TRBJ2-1	CSARGGGEQFF
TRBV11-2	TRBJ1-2	CASSLGENYGYTF
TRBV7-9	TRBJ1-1	CASREVNTEAFF
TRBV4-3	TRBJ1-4	CASSHSDRGYNEKLFF
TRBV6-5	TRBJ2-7	CASSPAGTRTYEQYF
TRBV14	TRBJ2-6	CASGDFGANVLTF
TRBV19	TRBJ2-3	CASSIRTGTDTQYF
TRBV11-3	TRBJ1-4	CASSPGTEKLFF
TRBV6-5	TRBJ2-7	CASSRNNDEQYF
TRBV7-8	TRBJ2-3	CASSPPGLAGTTDTQYF
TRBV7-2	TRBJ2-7	CASSLTDRVTYEQYF
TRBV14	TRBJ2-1	CASTRLAGASYNEQFF
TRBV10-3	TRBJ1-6	CAIRGTAYNSPLHF
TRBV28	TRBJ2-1	CASRGFNEQFF
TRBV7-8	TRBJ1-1	CASSLRFTEAFF
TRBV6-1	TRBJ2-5	CASSFTPTQETQYF